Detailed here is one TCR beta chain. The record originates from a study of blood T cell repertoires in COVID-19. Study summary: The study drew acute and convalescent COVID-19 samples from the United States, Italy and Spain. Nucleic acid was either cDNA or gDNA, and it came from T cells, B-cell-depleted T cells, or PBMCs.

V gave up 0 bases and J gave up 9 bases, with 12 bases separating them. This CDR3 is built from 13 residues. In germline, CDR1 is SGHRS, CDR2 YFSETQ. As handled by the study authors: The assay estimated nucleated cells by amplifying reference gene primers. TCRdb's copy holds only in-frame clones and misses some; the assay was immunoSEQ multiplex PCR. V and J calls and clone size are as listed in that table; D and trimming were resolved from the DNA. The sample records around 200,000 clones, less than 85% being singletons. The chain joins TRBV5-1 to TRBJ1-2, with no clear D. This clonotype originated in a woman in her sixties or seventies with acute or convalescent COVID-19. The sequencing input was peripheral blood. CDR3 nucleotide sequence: TGCGCCAGCAGCTTGGCCCAGGAGGGAAGCTACACCTTC. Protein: CASSLAQEGSYTF.